Given below is one T cell receptor (beta chain) in context. This receptor's antigen is unknown. Base-call qualities are not available, and no considerably larger clone is one nucleotide away. The immunoSEQ platform was used to sequence TCR beta CDR3 regions at survey depth. The QIAamp DNA micro kit was used to extract genomic DNA from every cultured and uncultured CD8+ T cell population. The paper's processing steps were these. Samples with under 5,000 productive reads were excluded, and this exclusion removed about 7% of the roughly 80 HIV peptide-stimulated cultures. A MANAFEST web app trimmed sequences to CDR3 and removed nonproductive sequences, CDR3s under 5 amino acids, and those not starting C or ending F/W. For a clonotype to count as antigen-specific, the clonotype had to expand relative to the no-peptide control in at least 2 of 3 replicates at FDR 0.01, and only within one epitope family. A frequency at least fivefold higher than in wells stimulated with peptides from other epitope families was additionally required for specific clonotypes. TCRdb's version of the immuneACCESS table is confined to in-frame rearrangements and falls short of the full clone set. An unresolved V gene accounts for under half of the shortfall where checked; the remainder is of unknown origin. V and J calls and clone size are as listed in that table; D and trimming were resolved from the DNA. This sample has about 90,000 clones in its table, and roughly 77% of those were observed once. Around 24% of the sample comes from the top ten.

This specimen belongs to a study of CD8 T cell repertoires and HIV-1 epitope variants (dated by TCRdb to the early 2020s). Describing the broader study: T cells were stimulated in separate culture wells with each of twenty-five peptides representing autologous and known Gag and Nef epitope variants. An aliquot of 1M T cells was saved as an uncultured baseline condition, separate from the 75 to 95 T cell cultures. The control conditions were a CMV, EBV and flu peptide pool, the Ebola AY9 epitope as a negative control, and a well with no peptide. T cells were enriched using the EasySep Human T Cell Enrichment Kit and were co-cultured with equal numbers of autologous T cell-negative cells serving as antigen-presenting cells. A total of about 87 T cell cultures were run, with each culture condition done in triplicate except for one peptide, which was done in duplicate. The cultures were grown for 10 days in IMDM with gentamicin, and half of the media was changed on days 3 and 7 with IL-2, IL-7 and IL-15 added. The epitopes tested covered three Gag epitope families plus Nef HW9 and YT9. Paper-wide results and their limitations: The Nef KF9 family was recognized by five clonotypes and the HW9 family by one, and no responses to the TAALDMSHF plasma variant were observed. The study identified about nine antigen-specific TCR beta clonotypes, roughly 6 of which appeared to be cross-reactive for autologous or known escape epitope variants. Only TCR beta chains were identified by the assay, and proliferation to antigen, not T cell function or cytokine profile, was indicated.

The EasySep Human CD8+ T Cell Enrichment Kit was used on day 10 to isolate CD8+ T cells from every culture. Spanning cysteine to phenylalanine, the CDR3 consists of 14 amino acids. Kept here is only the CDR3 DNA, which spans 42 bases and is read in frame from base 1. Based on the germline V gene, the CDR1 and CDR2 sequences are SGDLS and YYNGEE. For this chain, trimming is 10 bases at the V end and 2 bases at the J end, and the number of junction bases without a gene match is 9. Sequencing was carried out using uncultured baseline CD8+ T cells from peripheral blood mononuclear cells (PBMCs). The sequence derives from a male donor with HIV. The chain is made from TRBV9 and TRBJ2-7; 10 central nucleotides agree with TRBD1. The CDR3 is CAVSGDRGPYEQYF. The nucleotides read TGTGCCGTGAGTGGGGACAGGGGACCCTACGAGCAGTACTTC.